The rows below give T cell receptor beta chains drawn from one sample of a study of tumor-infiltrating lymphocytes in localized non-small cell lung cancer. Libraries were prepared by immunoSEQ multiplex PCR; TCRdb keeps only in-frame clonotypes and omits some of them. The sample yields about 15,000 clones, roughly 79% seen once. The specimen sequenced was lung tumor tissue. The source is a human donor with non-small cell lung cancer. Both conserved end residues are part of each CDR3. A D gene is named only where the DNA matches it firmly. A row's size may be missing; if present it is once, few, many or a size class.

j_call v_call d_call clone_size cdr3_nt cdr3_aa
TRBJ2-7 TRBV7-2 . . TGTGCCAGCAGCTTATTTGGGGCCTACGAGCAGTACTTC CASSLFGAYEQYF
TRBJ2-3 TRBV5-6 . . TGTGCCAGCAGCGATAGACAGGCCCCGTTGGCGCAGTATTTT CASSDRQAPLAQYF
TRBJ1-5 TRBV4-2 TRBD1 . TGTGCCAGCAGCCAGTCCGGGACAGGCAATCAGCCCCAGCATTTT CASSQSGTGNQPQHF
TRBJ1-1 TRBV5-4 . few TGTGCCAGCCAGCTTGGGGCAGACATGAACACTGAAGCTTTCTTT CASQLGADMNTEAFF
TRBJ2-3 TRBV27 TRBD1 . TGTGCCAGCAGTTTCTGGCGCCACCAGGGGGCAGATACGCAGTATTTT CASSFWRHQGADTQYF
TRBJ2-2 TRBV4-1 . few TGCGCCAGCAGCCAAGTGGAAGGGGGTGCCACCGGGGAGCTGTTTTTT CASSQVEGGATGELFF
TRBJ1-1 TRBV7-3 . . TGTGCCAGCAGCCTCGCACCGGTGGGGAAGGCTGAAGCTTTCTTT CASSLAPVGKAEAFF
TRBJ2-2 TRBV10-2 TRBD2 . TGCGCCAGCAGTGAGTTAGCGGGAGGCACCGGGGAGCTGTTTTTT CASSELAGGTGELFF
TRBJ2-7 TRBV18 TRBD1 . TGTGCCAGCTCACCACGTCAGGGACAGGGGGCCTACGAGCAGTACTTC CASSPRQGQGAYEQYF
TRBJ1-2 TRBV28 TRBD1 . TGTGCCAGCAGTTTATCAGGACAGGGTAATTATGGCTACACCTTC CASSLSGQGNYGYTF
TRBJ1-4 TRBV5-1 TRBD1 . TGCGCCAGCAGCTTGGGACAGGGGGCTTTTGCTAATGAAAAACTGTTTTTT CASSLGQGAFANEKLFF
TRBJ2-1 TRBV14 TRBD2 . TGTGCCAGCAGCCAAGTGAGCGGACTAGCGGCAATCGCCAACAATGAGCAGTTCTTC CASSQVSGLAAIANNEQFF
TRBJ1-2 TRBV6-5 TRBD1 . TGTGCCAGCAGACGGGACAGGGCCTATGGCTACACCTTC CASRRDRAYGYTF
TRBJ2-2 TRBV5-1 . medium-sized TGCGCCAGCAGCGCGCAGGGCACCGGGGAGCTGTTTTTT CASSAQGTGELFF
TRBJ2-7 TRBV5-1 TRBD1 . TGCGCCAGCAGCTTTACAGGGGTCAGCGGCGAGCAGTACTTC CASSFTGVSGEQYF
TRBJ2-1 TRBV18 . few TGTGCCAGCTCACCTGTTGTACAGAATACATACAATGAGCAGTTCTTC CASSPVVQNTYNEQFF
TRBJ1-5 TRBV29-1 TRBD1 . TGCAGCGTCGCACAGGGGGCGAGGGAAGGGCCCCAGCATTTT CSVAQGAREGPQHF
TRBJ2-1 TRBV2 TRBD2 . TGTGCCAGCAGAACGACTAGCTCCAATGAGCAGTTCTTC CASRTTSSNEQFF